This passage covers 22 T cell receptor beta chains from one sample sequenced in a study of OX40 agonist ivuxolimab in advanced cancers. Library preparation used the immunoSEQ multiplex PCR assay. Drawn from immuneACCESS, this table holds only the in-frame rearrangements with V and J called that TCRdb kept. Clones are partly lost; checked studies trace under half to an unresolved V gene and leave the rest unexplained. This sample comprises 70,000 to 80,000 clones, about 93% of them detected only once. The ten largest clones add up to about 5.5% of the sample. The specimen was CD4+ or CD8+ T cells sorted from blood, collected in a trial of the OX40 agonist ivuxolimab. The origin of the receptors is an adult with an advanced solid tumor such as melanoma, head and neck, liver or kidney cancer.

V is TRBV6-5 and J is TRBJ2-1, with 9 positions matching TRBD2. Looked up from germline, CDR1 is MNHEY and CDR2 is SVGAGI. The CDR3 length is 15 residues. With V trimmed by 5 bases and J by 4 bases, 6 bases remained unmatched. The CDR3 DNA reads TGTGCCAGCAGTCCCCTTGCGGGAGGGTACAATGAGCAGTTCTTC. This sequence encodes CASSPLAGGYNEQFF.

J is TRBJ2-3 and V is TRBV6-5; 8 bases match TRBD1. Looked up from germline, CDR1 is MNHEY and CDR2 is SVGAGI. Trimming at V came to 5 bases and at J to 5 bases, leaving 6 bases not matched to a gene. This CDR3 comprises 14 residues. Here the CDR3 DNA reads TGTGCCAGCAGTCAAGGACAGGGACTAGATACGCAGTATTTT. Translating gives CASSQGQGLDTQYF.

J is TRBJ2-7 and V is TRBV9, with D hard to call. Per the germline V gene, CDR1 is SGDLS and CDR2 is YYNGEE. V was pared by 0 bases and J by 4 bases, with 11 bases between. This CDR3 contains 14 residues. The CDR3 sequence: CASSVGVGWYEQYF. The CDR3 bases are TGTGCCAGCAGCGTAGGAGTGGGGTGGTACGAGCAGTACTTC. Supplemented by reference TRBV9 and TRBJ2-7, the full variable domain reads DSGVTQTPKHLITATGQRVTLRCSPRSGDLSVYWYQQSLDQGLQFLIQYYNGEERAKGNILERFSAQQFPDLHSELNLSSLELGDSALYFCASSVGVGWYEQYFGPGTRLTVT.

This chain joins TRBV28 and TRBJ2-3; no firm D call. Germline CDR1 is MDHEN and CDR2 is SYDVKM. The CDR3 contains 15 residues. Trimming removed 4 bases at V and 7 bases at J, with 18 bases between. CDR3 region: CASSSPVNFSNTQYF. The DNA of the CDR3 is TGTGCCAGCAGTTCCCCGGTCAACTTCTCTAATACGCAGTATTTT.

The CDR3 coding sequence is TGTGCCAGCAGTTTAGGGGTGGGTCTTAATGAGCAGTTCTTC. Translated, it gives CASSLGVGLNEQFF. The rearrangement joins TRBV27 to TRBJ2-1, with D unclear. The CDR3 runs to 14 residues. Germline-derived CDR1 and CDR2 are MNHEY and SMNVEV (reference sequence). Trimming cost V 2 bases and J 7 bases, with 12 bases left between them.

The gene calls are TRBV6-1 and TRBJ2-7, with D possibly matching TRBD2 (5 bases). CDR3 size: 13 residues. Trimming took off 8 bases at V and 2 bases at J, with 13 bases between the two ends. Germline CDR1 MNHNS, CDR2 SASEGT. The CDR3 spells CASSSRTPYEQYF. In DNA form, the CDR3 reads TGTGCCAGCTCTAGCCGTACTCCCTACGAGCAGTACTTC.

The CDR3 protein is CASSVGGGTGTEAFF. Here the CDR3 DNA reads TGTGCCAGCAGCGTAGGGGGAGGGACAGGGACTGAAGCTTTCTTT. This chain uses TRBV9 with TRBJ1-1; TRBD1 aligns across 9 bases. This CDR3 spans 15 amino acids. The germline gives CDR1 SGDLS, CDR2 YYNGEE. V lost 0 bases, J lost 5 bases, and 5 bases stayed unmatched. Full variable domain (remainder filled in from reference TRBV9 and TRBJ1-1): DSGVTQTPKHLITATGQRVTLRCSPRSGDLSVYWYQQSLDQGLQFLIQYYNGEERAKGNILERFSAQQFPDLHSELNLSSLELGDSALYFCASSVGGGTGTEAFFGQGTRLTVV.

The CDR3 reads CASSLLGSGTSTYEQYF. The CDR3 nucleotides are TGTGCCAGCAGCTTATTAGGGTCCGGGACGTCGACCTACGAGCAGTACTTC. The rearrangement links TRBV7-8 to TRBJ2-7, with D perhaps TRBD1 or TRBD2 (5 bases each). V gave up 2 bases and J gave up 2 bases, with 19 bases separating them. CDR3 size: 17 residues. Per the germline V gene, CDR1 is SGHVS and CDR2 is FQNEAQ.

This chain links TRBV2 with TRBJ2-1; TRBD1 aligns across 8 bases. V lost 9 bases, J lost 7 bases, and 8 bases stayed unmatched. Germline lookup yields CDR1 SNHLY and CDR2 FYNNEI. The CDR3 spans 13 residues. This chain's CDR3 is CASPGGLWNEQFF. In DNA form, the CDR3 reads TGTGCCAGTCCAGGGGGCCTATGGAATGAGCAGTTCTTC.

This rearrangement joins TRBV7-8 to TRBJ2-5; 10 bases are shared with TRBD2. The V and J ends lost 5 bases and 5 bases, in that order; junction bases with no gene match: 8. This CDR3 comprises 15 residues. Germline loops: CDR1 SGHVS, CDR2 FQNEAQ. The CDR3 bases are TGTGCCAGCAGCCCGAGCGGGAGGGCCGGTGAGACCCAGTACTTC. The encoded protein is CASSPSGRAGETQYF.

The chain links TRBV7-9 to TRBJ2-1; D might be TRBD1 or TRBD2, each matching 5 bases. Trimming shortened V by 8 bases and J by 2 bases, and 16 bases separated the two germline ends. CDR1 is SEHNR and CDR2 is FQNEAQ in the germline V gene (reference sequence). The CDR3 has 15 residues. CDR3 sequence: CASGPGWDAYNEQFF. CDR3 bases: TGTGCCAGCGGCCCGGGATGGGACGCCTACAATGAGCAGTTCTTC. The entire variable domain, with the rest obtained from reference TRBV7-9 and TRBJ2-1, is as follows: DTGVSQNPRHKITKRGQNVTFRCDPISEHNRLYWYRQTLGQGPEFLTYFQNEAQLEKSRLLSDRFSAERPKGSFSTLEIQRTEQGDSAMYLCASGPGWDAYNEQFFGPGTRLTVL.

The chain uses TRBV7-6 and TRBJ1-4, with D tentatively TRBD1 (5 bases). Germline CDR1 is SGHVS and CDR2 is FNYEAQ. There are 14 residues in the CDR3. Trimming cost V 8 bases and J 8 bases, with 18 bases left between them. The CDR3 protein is CASSFRGSGEKLFF. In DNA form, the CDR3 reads TGTGCCAGCTCATTTAGGGGATCGGGGGAAAAACTGTTTTTT.

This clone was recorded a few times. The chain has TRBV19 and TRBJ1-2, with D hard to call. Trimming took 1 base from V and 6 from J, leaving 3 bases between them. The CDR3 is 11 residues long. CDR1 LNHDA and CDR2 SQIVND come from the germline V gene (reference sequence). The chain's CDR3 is CASSIGDGYTF. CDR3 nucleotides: TGTGCCAGTAGTATAGGAGATGGCTACACCTTC.

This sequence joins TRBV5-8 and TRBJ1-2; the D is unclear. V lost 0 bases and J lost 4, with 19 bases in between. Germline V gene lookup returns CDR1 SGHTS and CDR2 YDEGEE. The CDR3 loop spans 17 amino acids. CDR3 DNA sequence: TGTGCCAGCAGCTTGGGAACTTCCCCCGAAGAGGGCTATGGCTACACCTTC. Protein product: CASSLGTSPEEGYGYTF.

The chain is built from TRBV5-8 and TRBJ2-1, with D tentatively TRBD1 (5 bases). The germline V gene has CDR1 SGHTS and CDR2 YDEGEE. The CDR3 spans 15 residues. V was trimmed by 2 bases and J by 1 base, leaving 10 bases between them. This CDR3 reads CASSFLQGSYNEQFF. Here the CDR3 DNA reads TGTGCCAGCAGCTTCTTGCAGGGTTCCTACAATGAGCAGTTCTTC. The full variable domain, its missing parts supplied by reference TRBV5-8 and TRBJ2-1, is EAGVTQSPTHLIKTRGQQATLRCSPISGHTSVYWYQQALGLGLQFLLWYDEGEERNRGNFPPRFSGRQFPNYSSELNVNALELEDSALYLCASSFLQGSYNEQFFGPGTRLTVL.

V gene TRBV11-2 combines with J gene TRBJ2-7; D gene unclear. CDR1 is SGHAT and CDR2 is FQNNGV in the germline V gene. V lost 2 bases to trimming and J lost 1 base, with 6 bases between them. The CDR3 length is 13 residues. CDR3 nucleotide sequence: TGTGCCAGCAGCTTAATCGATTCCTACGAGCAGTACTTC. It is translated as CASSLIDSYEQYF.

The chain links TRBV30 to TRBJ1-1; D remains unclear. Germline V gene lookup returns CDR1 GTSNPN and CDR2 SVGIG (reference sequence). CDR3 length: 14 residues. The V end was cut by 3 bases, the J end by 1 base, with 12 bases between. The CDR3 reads CAWRVGVGNTEAFF. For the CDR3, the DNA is TGTGCCTGGAGGGTAGGAGTCGGGAACACTGAAGCTTTCTTT. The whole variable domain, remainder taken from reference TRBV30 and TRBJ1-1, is SQTIHQWPATLVQPVGSPLSLECTVEGTSNPNLYWYRQAAGRGLQLLFYSVGIGQISSEVPQNLSASRPQDRQFILSSKKLLLSDSGFYLCAWRVGVGNTEAFFGQGTRLTVV.

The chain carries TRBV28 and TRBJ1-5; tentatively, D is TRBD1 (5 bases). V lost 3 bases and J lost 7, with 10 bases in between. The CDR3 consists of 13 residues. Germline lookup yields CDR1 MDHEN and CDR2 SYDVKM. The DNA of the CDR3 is TGTGCCAGCAGTTTTTTTCAGGGACAGCCCCAGCATTTT. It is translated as CASSFFQGQPQHF.

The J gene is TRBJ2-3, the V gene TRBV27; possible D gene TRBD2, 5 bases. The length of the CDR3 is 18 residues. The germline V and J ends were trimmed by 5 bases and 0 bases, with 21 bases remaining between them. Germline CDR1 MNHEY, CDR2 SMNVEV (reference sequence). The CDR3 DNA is TGTGCCAGCAGTCCCTTCTCGGCGTACCCGGGAAGCACAGATACGCAGTATTTT. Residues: CASSPFSAYPGSTDTQYF.

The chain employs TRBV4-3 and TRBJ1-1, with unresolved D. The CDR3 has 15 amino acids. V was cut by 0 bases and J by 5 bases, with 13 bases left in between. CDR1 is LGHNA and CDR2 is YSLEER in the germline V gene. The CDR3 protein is CASSQDPGVRTEAFF. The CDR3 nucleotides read TGCGCCAGCAGCCAAGATCCTGGGGTGCGAACTGAAGCTTTCTTT.

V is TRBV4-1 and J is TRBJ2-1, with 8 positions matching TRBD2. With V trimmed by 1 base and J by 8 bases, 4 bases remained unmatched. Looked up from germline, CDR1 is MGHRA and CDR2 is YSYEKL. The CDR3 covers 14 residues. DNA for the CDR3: TGCGCCAGCAGCCAAGCCGCGGGGGGCGATGAGCAGTTCTTC. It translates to CASSQAAGGDEQFF.

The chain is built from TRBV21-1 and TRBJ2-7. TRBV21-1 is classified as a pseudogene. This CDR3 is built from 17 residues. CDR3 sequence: CASSKVVSEWGSYEQYF. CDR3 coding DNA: TGTGCCAGCAGCAAAGTAGTCTCTGAGTGGGGCTCCTACGAGCAGTACTTC.